The 21 T cell receptor beta chains presented below share a single source sample, sequenced in a study of cytomegalovirus exposure and HLA in healthy donors. The method was immunoSEQ multiplex PCR; TCRdb's version includes in-frame clones alone and lacks a portion of them. The repertoire holds some 83,000 clones, approximately 95% seen once, with more than 3% in the top ten. Input material: PBMCs. The receptors stem from a woman younger than 30 in good health and CMV-seropositive.

The chain employs TRBV7-6 and TRBJ2-7; 7 nucleotides align to TRBD2. Germline-derived CDR1 and CDR2 are SGHVS and FNYEAQ. V lost 1 base and J lost 8; bases outside the gene matches: 8. This CDR3 has 14 amino acids. CDR3 amino acids: CASSLGPSSGKQYF. The CDR3 DNA reads as TGTGCCAGCAGCTTAGGGCCATCTAGCGGCAAGCAGTACTTC. The whole variable domain, filled in from reference TRBV7-6 and TRBJ2-7, reads GAGVSQSPRYKVTKRGQDVALRCDPISGHVSLYWYRQALGQGPEFLTYFNYEAQQDKSGLPNDRFSAERPEGSISTLTIQRTEQRDSAMYRCASSLGPSSGKQYFGPGTRLTVT.

A single count supports this clone. This chain connects TRBV6-1 to TRBJ1-2; D might be TRBD1 (6 bases). Germline loops: CDR1 MNHNS, CDR2 SASEGT. This CDR3 comprises 13 residues. Trimming removed 5 bases from V and 6 bases from J, with 13 bases in between. The CDR3 DNA reads TGTGCCAGCAGTCGCCGGGACATCGATGGCTACACCTTC. It codes for CASSRRDIDGYTF.

V and J are TRBV28 and TRBJ2-7; no clear D. Germline assignment: CDR1 MDHEN and CDR2 SYDVKM. The V end was cut by 1 base, the J end by 3 bases, with 19 bases between. The CDR3 is 17 amino acids. DNA for the CDR3: TGTGCCAGCAGTTTATTACCCCCCGTCTTGCTAGACTACGAGCAGTACTTC. Translated, it gives CASSLLPPVLLDYEQYF.

V and J are TRBV10-3 and TRBJ2-1, with 7 bases matching TRBD2. This CDR3 has 19 residues. V lost 0 bases to trimming and J lost 0 bases; unmatched junction nucleotides: 11. The germline V gene has CDR1 ENHRY and CDR2 SYGVKD. The CDR3 coding sequence is TGTGCCATCAGTGAGTCCATAGCGGGTCGTTGGAGCTCCTACAATGAGCAGTTCTTC. Amino acid sequence: CAISESIAGRWSSYNEQFF.

The V gene is TRBV6-1, the J gene TRBJ2-7; perhaps TRBD2 as D (5 bases). This CDR3 has 15 residues. Between the trimmed V and J ends, which lost 5 bases and 3 bases, there was a span of 17 bases. Germline V CDR1 and CDR2: MNHNS, SASEGT. The CDR3 sequence is CASSSRGGAVYEQYF. The CDR3, as DNA: TGTGCCAGCAGTAGTAGAGGAGGAGCGGTCTACGAGCAGTACTTC.

There are a few counts of this clone. Other DNA sequences in the same sample also yield this CDR3. The chain links TRBV9 to TRBJ1-1; the D gene is possibly TRBD1 (5 bases). Trimming removed 0 bases at V and 1 base at J, with 13 bases between. The CDR3 has 16 residues. The germline gives CDR1 SGDLS, CDR2 YYNGEE. As DNA, the CDR3 is TGTGCCAGCAGCGTAGATCCGGCAGGGCCGAACACTGAAGCTTTCTTT. This gives the protein CASSVDPAGPNTEAFF.

The chain recombines TRBV4-1 with TRBJ2-2; 7 positions match TRBD1. The CDR3 consists of 17 residues. V lost 3 bases, J lost 7 bases, and 14 bases stayed unmatched. The germline V gene has CDR1 MGHRA and CDR2 YSYEKL. The CDR3, as DNA: TGCGCCAGCAGCCAGTCGCTCCCGACAGGGTTCGGCGGGGAGCTGTTTTTT. Its protein is CASSQSLPTGFGGELFF.

This clone was seen only once. This sequence joins TRBV27 and TRBJ1-2; 8 bases are shared with TRBD1. The CDR3 consists of 14 residues. The germline CDR1 and CDR2 sequences are MNHEY and SMNVEV (reference sequence). After removal of 4 bases from V and 3 bases from J, the junction contained 4 bases not matched to a gene. In DNA, the CDR3 is TGTGCCAGCAGTTCCGACAGGGGTTACTATGGCTACACCTTC. The encoded protein is CASSSDRGYYGYTF.

This chain connects TRBV19 to TRBJ1-5, with 9 nucleotides matching TRBD1. This CDR3 has 14 amino acids. The junction had 4 bases not matched to a gene; V was cut back by 5 bases and J by 5 bases. The germline V gene has CDR1 LNHDA and CDR2 SQIVND (reference sequence). The CDR3 DNA is TGTGCCAGTAGTGTATGGACAGGGGATCAGCCCCAGCATTTT. This translates into CASSVWTGDQPQHF.

The chain carries TRBV9 and TRBJ1-3, with D possibly being TRBD1 (5 bases). The germline V gene has CDR1 SGDLS and CDR2 YYNGEE. The CDR3 sequence is 16 residues long. The ends were cut back, 0 bases at V and 1 base at J, with 11 bases in the middle. The CDR3 DNA is TGTGCCAGCAGCGTAGCTTTGGCAGGGTCTGGAAACACCATATATTTT. Translation gives CASSVALAGSGNTIYF.

The CDR3 DNA follows: TGTGCCAGTAGCGCAAGACTAGGGTCGGGCGAGCAGTACTTC. It yields the protein CASSARLGSGEQYF. V and J are TRBV7-9 and TRBJ2-7, with D tentatively TRBD2 (6 bases). Deletions cut 9 bases from V and 6 bases from J, with 21 bases between. The CDR3 consists of 14 residues. Germline V gene sequence: CDR1 SEHNR, CDR2 FQNEAQ (reference sequence).

Only one count was recorded for this clone. The chain carries TRBV28 and TRBJ1-1, with 8 bases that match TRBD1. V lost 7 bases to trimming and J lost 2 bases; unmatched junction nucleotides: 6. Germline V gene lookup returns CDR1 MDHEN and CDR2 SYDVKM. The CDR3 is 14 residues long. CDR3 in amino acids: CASIPDRGNTEAFF. Written as DNA, the CDR3 is TGTGCCAGCATTCCAGACAGGGGAAACACTGAAGCTTTCTTT.

This chain uses TRBV29-1 with TRBJ1-4; D remains ambiguous. Germline loops: CDR1 SQVTM, CDR2 ANQGSEA. This CDR3 has 14 residues. V lost 4 bases and J lost 10, with 19 bases in between. This chain's CDR3 is CSVGNDGNSGKLFF. The CDR3 nucleotides read TGCAGCGTTGGAAATGACGGGAACTCGGGAAAACTGTTTTTT.

The V gene is TRBV11-2, the J gene TRBJ2-3; the D gene is possibly TRBD1 (6 bases). This CDR3 has 13 residues. The germline V and J ends were trimmed by 5 bases and 3 bases, with 9 bases remaining between them. CDR1 SGHAT and CDR2 FQNNGV come from the germline V gene. The CDR3 DNA follows: TGTGCCAGCAGCCGCAGGGGAACAGATACGCAGTATTTT. Its translation is CASSRRGTDTQYF.

The chain carries TRBV5-1 and TRBJ2-5, with TRBD1 matching 7 bases. The CDR3 is made up of 13 amino acids. Trimming cost V 4 bases and J 3 bases; bases outside gene matches: 3. Germline assignment: CDR1 SGHRS and CDR2 YFSETQ. CDR3 region: CASSIGTEETQYF. The CDR3 DNA follows: TGCGCCAGCAGCATAGGGACAGAAGAGACCCAGTACTTC. Full variable domain (outside the CDR3, taken from reference TRBV5-1 and TRBJ2-5): KAGVTQTPRYLIKTRGQQVTLSCSPISGHRSVSWYQQTPGQGLQFLFEYFSETQRNKGNFPGRFSGRQFSNSRSEMNVSTLELGDSALYLCASSIGTEETQYFGPGTRLLVL.

The J gene is TRBJ2-2, the V gene TRBV15; D may be TRBD2 (5 bases). Trimming pared 1 base from V and 5 bases from J, leaving 8 bases between. From germline, CDR1 is LNHNV and CDR2 YYDKDF (reference sequence). The length of the CDR3 is 14 residues. The CDR3 nucleotides are TGTGCCACCAGCAGAGGAAGGGAGACCGGGGAGCTGTTTTTT. The encoded protein is CATSRGRETGELFF.

V gene TRBV28 combines with J gene TRBJ2-2; TRBD2 matches at 7 bases. The germline CDR1 and CDR2 sequences are MDHEN and SYDVKM. The V gene end was trimmed by 2 bases and the J gene end by 3 bases; junction bases not matched to a gene: 6. CDR3 size: 16 residues. CDR3 nucleotides: TGTGCCAGCAGTTTAATAGGGAGGGACGACACCGGGGAGCTGTTTTTT. This encodes CASSLIGRDDTGELFF.

This chain joins TRBV4-2 and TRBJ2-1; 10 bases fit TRBD2. The CDR3 runs 15 residues. V was pared by 4 bases and J by 3 bases, with 3 bases of the junction left unmatched. Germline CDR1 reads LGHNA; CDR2 reads YNFKEQ. The chain's CDR3 is CASSPRTSGYNEQFF. CDR3 in DNA: TGTGCCAGCAGCCCTAGGACTAGCGGCTACAATGAGCAGTTCTTC.

The chain employs TRBV6-1 and TRBJ2-5, with D tentatively TRBD1 (5 bases). Trimming shortened V by 2 bases and J by 4 bases, and 11 bases separated the two germline ends. CDR1 is MNHNS, CDR2 SASEGT, per germline. The CDR3 is 14 amino acids. DNA for the CDR3: TGTGCCAGCAGTGAACAGGGCCCCTCAGAGACCCAGTACTTC. Its protein is CASSEQGPSETQYF.

The chain links TRBV20-1 to TRBJ2-5; weak D call: TRBD1 (5 bases). The germline V and J ends were trimmed by 8 bases and 1 base, with 8 bases remaining between them. Germline V lookup: CDR1 DFQATT, CDR2 SNEGSKA (reference sequence). The CDR3 loop spans 11 amino acids. CDR3 DNA: TGCAGTCTAGACAGCCAAGAGACCCAGTACTTC. Protein product: CSLDSQETQYF.

DNA for the CDR3: TGCGCCAGCAGCCCCCAGAGGGTGAACACTGAAGCTTTCTTT. Translated, it gives CASSPQRVNTEAFF. The chain couples TRBV5-1 to TRBJ1-1; D gene uncertain. Germline V gives CDR1 SGHRS, CDR2 YFSETQ. V dropped 4 bases and J dropped 0 bases, with 10 bases sitting between them. CDR3 length: 14 residues.